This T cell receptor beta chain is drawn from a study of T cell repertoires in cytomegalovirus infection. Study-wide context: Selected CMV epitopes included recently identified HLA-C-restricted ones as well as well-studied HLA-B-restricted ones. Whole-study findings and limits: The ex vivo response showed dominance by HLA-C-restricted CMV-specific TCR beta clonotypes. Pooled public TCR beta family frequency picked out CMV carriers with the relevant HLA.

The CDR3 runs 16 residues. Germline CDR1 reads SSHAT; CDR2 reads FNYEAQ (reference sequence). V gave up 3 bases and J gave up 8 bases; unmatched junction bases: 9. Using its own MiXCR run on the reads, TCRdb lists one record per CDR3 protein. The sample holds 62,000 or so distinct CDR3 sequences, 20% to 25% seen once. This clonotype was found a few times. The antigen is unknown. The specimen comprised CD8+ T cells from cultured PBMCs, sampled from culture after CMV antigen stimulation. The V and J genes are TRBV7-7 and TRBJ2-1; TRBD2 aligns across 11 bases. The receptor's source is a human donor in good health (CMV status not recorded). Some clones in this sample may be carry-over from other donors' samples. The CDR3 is CASSFSGGAPLYEQFF. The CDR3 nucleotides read TGTGCCAGCAGCTTTAGCGGGGGGGCTCCACTCTATGAGCAGTTCTTC.